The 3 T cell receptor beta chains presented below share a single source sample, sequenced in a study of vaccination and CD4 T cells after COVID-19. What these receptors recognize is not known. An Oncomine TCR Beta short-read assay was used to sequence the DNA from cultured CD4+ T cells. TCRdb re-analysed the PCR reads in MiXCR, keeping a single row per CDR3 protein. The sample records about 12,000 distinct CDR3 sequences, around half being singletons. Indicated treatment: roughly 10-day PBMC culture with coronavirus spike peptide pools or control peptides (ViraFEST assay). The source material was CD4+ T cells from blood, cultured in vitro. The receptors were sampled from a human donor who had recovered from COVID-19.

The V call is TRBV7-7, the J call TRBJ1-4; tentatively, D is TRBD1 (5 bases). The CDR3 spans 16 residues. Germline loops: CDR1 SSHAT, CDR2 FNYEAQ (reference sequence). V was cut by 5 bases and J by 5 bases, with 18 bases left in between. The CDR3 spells CASSTLTGTENEKLFF. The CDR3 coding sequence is TGTGCCAGCAGCACCTTAACCGGGACGGAAAATGAAAAACTGTTTTTT.

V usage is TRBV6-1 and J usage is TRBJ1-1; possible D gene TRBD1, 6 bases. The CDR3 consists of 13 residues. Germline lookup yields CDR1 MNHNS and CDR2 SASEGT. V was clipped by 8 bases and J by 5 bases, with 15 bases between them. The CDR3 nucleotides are TGTGCCAGCGGCACGGTGCAGGGGACTGAAGCTTTCTTT. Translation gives CASGTVQGTEAFF.

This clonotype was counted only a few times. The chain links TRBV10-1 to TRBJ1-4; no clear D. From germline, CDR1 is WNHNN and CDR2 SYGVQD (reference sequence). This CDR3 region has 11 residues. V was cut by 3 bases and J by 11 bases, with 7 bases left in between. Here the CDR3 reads CASSDGGKLFF. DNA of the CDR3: TGCGCCAGCAGTGATGGAGGGAAACTGTTTTTT.